The clone carrying this TCR beta chain was detected a few times. Its antigen is not identified. Barcoded TCR alpha and TCR beta cDNA libraries with UMIs came from 5'RACE using constant-segment primers. Each CDR3 protein is one row after TCRdb ran MiXCR on the 5' RACE reads. The sample carries under 450,000 distinct CDR3 sequences, 20% to 25% recorded once. The V and J ends lost 1 base and 8 bases, in that order; junction bases with no gene match: 13. CDR3 length: 17 residues. CDR1 and CDR2 from the germline V gene are LGHNA and YSLEER. The source of the sample is a study of T-cell memory formation after mild COVID-19. The study's findings and limits: Proof of SARS-CoV-2 specificity was absent for the second-wave clones that crested on day 37. Contracting clones from day 15 to 85 showed balanced CD4/CD8; later expanders favored CD4+. Pre-infection memory contained some responding clones, which suggested that cross-reactive memory had joined.

The sequencing sample was made of PBMCs or a T cell subset sorted from them (not recorded which). This chain joins TRBV4-3 and TRBJ2-1; TRBD2 matches 8 bases. The origin of this receptor is an adult woman who had mild COVID-19 (a few samples of this study predate the infection). Cell type and time point are not known. DNA of the CDR3: TGCGCCAGCAGCCAAGTTTTGTTTGGCGGGAGGAAAGATGAGCAGTTCTTC. Translation: CASSQVLFGGRKDEQFF.